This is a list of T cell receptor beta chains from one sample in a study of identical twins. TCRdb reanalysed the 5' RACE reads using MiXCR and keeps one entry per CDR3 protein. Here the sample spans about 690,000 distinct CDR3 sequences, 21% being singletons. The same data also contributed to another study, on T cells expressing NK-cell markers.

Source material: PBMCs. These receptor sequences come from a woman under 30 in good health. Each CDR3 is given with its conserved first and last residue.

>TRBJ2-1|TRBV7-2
CASSQGTSVVNEQFF
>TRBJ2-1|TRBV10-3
CAISDGGRPYNEQFF
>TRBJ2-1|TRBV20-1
CSAHRRGGHNEQFF
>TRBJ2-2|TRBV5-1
CASSPQDMNTGELFF
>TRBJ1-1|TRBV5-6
CASRLPGTEEAFF
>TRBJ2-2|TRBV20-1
CSARPRLAGLPGELFF
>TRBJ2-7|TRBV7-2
CASSSSTGTGHYEQYF
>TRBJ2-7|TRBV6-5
CASSLRTGAEGEQYF
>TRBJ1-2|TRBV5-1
CASSATGGANYGYTF
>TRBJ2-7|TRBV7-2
CASSWSAGTISYEQYF
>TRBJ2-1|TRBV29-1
CSVDEQFF
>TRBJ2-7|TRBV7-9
CASSPRGGLYEQYF
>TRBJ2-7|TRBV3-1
CASSQDRSGQYF
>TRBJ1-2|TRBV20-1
CSALSSYGYTF
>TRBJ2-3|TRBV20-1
CSALGSTDTQYF
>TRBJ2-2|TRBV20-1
CSARVKGYTGELFF
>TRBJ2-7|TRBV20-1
CSARDGSNYEQYF
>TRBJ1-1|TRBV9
CASSPAVWNTEAFF
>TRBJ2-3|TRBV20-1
CSAESVRGGGDTQYF
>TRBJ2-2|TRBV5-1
CASSLRDTSTSNTGELFF
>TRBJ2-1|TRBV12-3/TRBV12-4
CASRGLAGNYNEQFF
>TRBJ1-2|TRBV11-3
CASSLDLDRNYGYTF
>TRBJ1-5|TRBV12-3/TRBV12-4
CASSPHPGMRNQPQHF
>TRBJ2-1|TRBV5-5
CASSAGLAWGEQFF
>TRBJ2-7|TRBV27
CASSGGTRGIRQYF
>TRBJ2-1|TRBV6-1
CASTRLGLYNEQFF
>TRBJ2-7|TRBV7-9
CASSLTGPLEYF
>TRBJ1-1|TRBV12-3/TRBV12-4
CASSPQGALNTEAFF
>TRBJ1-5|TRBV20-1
CSARDDRGGFQHF
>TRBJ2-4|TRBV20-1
CSATQDSTNIQYF
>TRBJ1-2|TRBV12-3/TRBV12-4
CASSLDRWMAEDYGYTF
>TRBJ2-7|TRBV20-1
CSVMTGDVGEQYF
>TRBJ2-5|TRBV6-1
CASSLRQGADQETQYF
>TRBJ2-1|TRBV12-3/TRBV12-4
CASNLAEGLDEQFF
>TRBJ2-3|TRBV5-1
CASSSTWDTQYF
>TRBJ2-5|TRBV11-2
CASSFVVEETQYF
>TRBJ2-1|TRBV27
CASSPWAGGSYNEQFF
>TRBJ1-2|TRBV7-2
CASSLLRDDYGYTF
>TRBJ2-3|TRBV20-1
CSARGPRGTTDTQYF
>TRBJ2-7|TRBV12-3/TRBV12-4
CASRERTYEQYF
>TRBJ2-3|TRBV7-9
CASRSLAGGPEDTQYF
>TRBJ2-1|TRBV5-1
CARDSSPYNEQFF
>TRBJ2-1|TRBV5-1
CASSLASYRNLYNEQFF
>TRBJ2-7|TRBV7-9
CASSDMSAAYEQYF
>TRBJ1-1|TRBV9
CASSEIHRVFANTEAFF
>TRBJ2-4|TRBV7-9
CASSFFGQGNIQYF
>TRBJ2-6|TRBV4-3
CASSQGTGHSGANVLTF
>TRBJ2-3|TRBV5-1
CASRRSLLAGGPLPDSDTQYF
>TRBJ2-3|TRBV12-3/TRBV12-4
CASSLTSGKGTDTQYF
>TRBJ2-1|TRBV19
CASQSLPYNEQFF
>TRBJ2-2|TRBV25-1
CASSEFSGELFF
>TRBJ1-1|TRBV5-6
CASSLDPNEPEAFF
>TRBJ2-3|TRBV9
CASSVESWSTDTQYF
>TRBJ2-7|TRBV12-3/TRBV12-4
CASSRDRRSGNYEQYF
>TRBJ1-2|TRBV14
CASSPRLVASHGYTF
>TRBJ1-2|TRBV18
CASSLYGTYGYTF
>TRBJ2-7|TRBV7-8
CASSLDVAGESSYEQYF
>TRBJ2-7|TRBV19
CASSRSGAYEQYF
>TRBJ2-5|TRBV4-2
CASSLAARGEETQYF